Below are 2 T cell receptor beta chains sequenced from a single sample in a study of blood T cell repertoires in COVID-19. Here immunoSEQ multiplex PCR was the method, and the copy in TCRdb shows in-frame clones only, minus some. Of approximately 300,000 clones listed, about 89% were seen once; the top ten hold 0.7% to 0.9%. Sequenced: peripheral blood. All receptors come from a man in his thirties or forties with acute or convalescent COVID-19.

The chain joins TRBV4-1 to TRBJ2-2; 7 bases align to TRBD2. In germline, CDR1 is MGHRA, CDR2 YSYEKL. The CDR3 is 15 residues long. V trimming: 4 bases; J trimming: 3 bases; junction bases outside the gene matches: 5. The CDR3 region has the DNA TGCGCCAGCAGCCTGCGGGAGTTTGACACCGGGGAGCTGTTTTTT. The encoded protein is CASSLREFDTGELFF.

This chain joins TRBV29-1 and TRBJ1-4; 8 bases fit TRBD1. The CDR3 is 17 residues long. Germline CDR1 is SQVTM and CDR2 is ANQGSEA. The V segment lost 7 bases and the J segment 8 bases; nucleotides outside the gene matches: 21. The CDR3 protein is CSATRGTGALGSEKLFF. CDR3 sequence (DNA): TGCAGCGCTACCCGGGGGACAGGAGCGCTGGGGAGCGAAAAACTGTTTTTT. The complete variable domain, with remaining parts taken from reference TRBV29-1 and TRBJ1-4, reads SAVISQKPSRDICQRGTSLTIQCQVDSQVTMMFWYRQQPGQSLTLIATANQGSEATYESGFVIDKFPISRPNLTFSTLTVSNMSPEDSSIYLCSATRGTGALGSEKLFFGSGTQLSVL.